The 8 T cell receptor beta chains given below trace back to one sample, sequenced in a study of T cell changes during pregnancy in multiple sclerosis. Profiled with immunoSEQ multiplex PCR; TCRdb holds only in-frame clones, not every one. Altogether about 39,000 clones are present, 94% being singletons, with the ten largest covering approximately 0.36%. The sequenced sample was CD4+ T cells from peripheral blood mononuclear cells, obtained after pregnancy. The receptors were gathered from a female donor with multiple sclerosis, enrolled in a pregnancy study.

This chain links TRBV7-3 with TRBJ1-2; 8 bases agree with TRBD1. The J segment lost 4 bases and the V segment lost 5 bases, leaving 3 bases of the junction unmatched. This CDR3 contains 13 residues. Looked up from germline, CDR1 is SGHTA and CDR2 is FQGTGA. The CDR3, as DNA: TGTGCCAGCAGCCCTCAGGGGGCCTATGGCTACACCTTC. It codes for CASSPQGAYGYTF.

The rearrangement links TRBV30 to TRBJ1-2, with 8 bases matching TRBD1. V lost 4 bases, J lost 6 bases, and 4 bases stayed unmatched. Germline CDR1 and CDR2: GTSNPN and SVGIG (reference sequence). This CDR3 is 12 amino acids long. CDR3 sequence (DNA): TGTGCCTGGACAGGGGGCATCGATGGCTACACCTTC. Residues: CAWTGGIDGYTF.

This rearrangement joins TRBV5-4 to TRBJ2-5; possible D gene TRBD1, 5 bases. Trimming removed 0 bases from V and 2 bases from J, with 5 bases in between. CDR1 is SGHNT, CDR2 YYREEE, per germline (reference sequence). The CDR3 runs to 13 residues. Here the CDR3 reads CASSLGQQETQYF. The DNA for the CDR3 is TGTGCCAGCAGCTTGGGACAGCAAGAGACCCAGTACTTC. The full variable domain, with the rest looked up from reference TRBV5-4 and TRBJ2-5, is ETGVTQSPTHLIKTRGQQVTLRCSSQSGHNTVSWYQQALGQGPQFIFQYYREEENGRGNFPPRFSGLQFPNYSSELNVNALELDDSALYLCASSLGQQETQYFGPGTRLLVL.

This chain connects TRBV5-4 to TRBJ1-1, with D uncertain. The CDR3 covers 11 residues. V lost 2 bases, J lost 5 bases, and 4 bases lay in between. CDR1 SGHNT and CDR2 YYREEE come from the germline V gene (reference sequence). CDR3 coding DNA: TGTGCCAGCAGCTTTTTAACTGAAGCTTTCTTT. Protein: CASSFLTEAFF.

V is TRBV29-1 and J is TRBJ2-1; 9 bases line up with TRBD2. V lost 7 bases, J lost 6 bases, and 13 bases stayed unmatched. Germline V gene data show CDR1 as SQVTM and CDR2 as ANQGSEA. The CDR3 length is 15 residues. CDR3 sequence: CSAQRAGGLTNEQFF. CDR3 nucleotides: TGCAGCGCACAGAGAGCGGGGGGTTTAACCAATGAGCAGTTCTTC.

The chain uses TRBV5-4 and TRBJ1-2; 8 bases align to TRBD1. The CDR3 spans 12 residues. Looked up from germline, CDR1 is SGHNT and CDR2 is YYREEE (reference sequence). J gave up 10 bases and V 3 bases, and 5 bases lay outside the gene matches. For the CDR3, the DNA is TGTGCCAGCAGCTCCGGGACAGGAGACTACACCTTC. Residues: CASSSGTGDYTF. Full variable domain (missing parts from reference TRBV5-4 and TRBJ1-2): ETGVTQSPTHLIKTRGQQVTLRCSSQSGHNTVSWYQQALGQGPQFIFQYYREEENGRGNFPPRFSGLQFPNYSSELNVNALELDDSALYLCASSSGTGDYTFGSGTRLTVV.

The chain is built from TRBV13 and TRBJ1-4; 7 positions match TRBD1. Germline CDR1 and CDR2: PRHDT and FYEKMQ (reference sequence). The CDR3 length is 15 residues. V lost 0 bases, J lost 5 bases, and 3 bases stayed unmatched. The CDR3 DNA reads TGTGCCAGCAGCTTAGGGAGGGGGCGGAATGAAAAACTGTTTTTT. Its translation: CASSLGRGRNEKLFF.

The rearrangement uses TRBV4-1 and TRBJ2-2; D remains unclear. Germline V gene data show CDR1 as MGHRA and CDR2 as YSYEKL. This CDR3 spans 15 amino acids. Trimming took off 0 bases at V and 3 bases at J, with 8 bases between the two ends. The CDR3 region has the DNA TGCGCCAGCAGCCAAGAGGCTACAGACACCGGGGAGCTGTTTTTT. Protein sequence: CASSQEATDTGELFF.